The 8 T cell receptor beta chains below were found in one sample sequenced in a study of CD8+ T cells in alopecia areata (dated by TCRdb to about 2018). The treatment or condition label here, explained by the study, means: oral pan-JAK inhibitor, 5-10 mg twice daily. Library preparation employed the immunoSEQ multiplex PCR assay. RNA was extracted from all samples and reverse transcribed into cDNA, which served as template for TCR sequencing. The table comes from immuneACCESS by way of TCRdb, which keeps in-frame sequences with V and J called. Part of the clones is missing from these tables; in studies checked, under half for an unresolved V gene and the rest for unknown reasons. The sample data list approximately 90,000 clones, and around three quarters of these were observed just once. The ten largest clonotypes hold 17% of the sample. The specimen was CD8+ T cells sorted from blood, collected at week 44, from a patient treated with tofacitinib. The origin of the receptors is a human donor with alopecia areata.

A word on this clone: A read error may produce the germline difference seen at one junction end. The chain combines TRBV27 with TRBJ2-7; D ambiguous. The CDR3 is made up of 13 amino acids. Germline V CDR1 and CDR2: MNHEY, SMNVEV (reference sequence). The CDR3 reads CASSLSRTHEQYF. The DNA of the CDR3 is TGTGCCAGCAGTCTATCCAGGACGCACGAGCAGTACTTC.

The gene calls are TRBV6-5 and TRBJ2-7; 9 nucleotides line up with TRBD1. V shed 0 bases, J shed 7 bases, and the junction held 7 bases outside the gene matches. Germline CDR1 reads MNHEY; CDR2 reads SVGAGI. This CDR3 has 15 residues. The CDR3 DNA reads as TGTGCCAGCAGTTACTCGACAGGGGGGACGAGGGAGCAGTACTTC. Translated: CASSYSTGGTREQYF.

The rearrangement joins TRBV9 to TRBJ1-2; D not resolved. The CDR3 consists of 15 residues. V lost 2 bases and J 6 bases, leaving 17 bases between the germline ends. Germline loops: CDR1 SGDLS, CDR2 YYNGEE. The CDR3 spells CASSVGTSPGHGYTF. The CDR3 coding sequence is TGTGCCAGCAGCGTTGGAACTTCCCCCGGGCATGGCTACACCTTC.

This clone was counted between two and nine times. The V and J genes are TRBV10-3 and TRBJ1-1, with TRBD1 identical over 7 bases. Trimming cost V 5 bases and J 7 bases; bases outside gene matches: 4. CDR3 size: 12 residues. The V gene's germline CDR1 is ENHRY and CDR2 SYGVKD. The CDR3 nucleotides read TGTGCCATCAGTATTGACAGGGTTGAAGCTTTCTTT. Translated: CAISIDRVEAFF.

This clone showed up many times. The identical CDR3 is also encoded by other nucleotide sequences in the sample. J is TRBJ2-2 and V is TRBV7-9, with no clear D. The CDR3 spans 12 residues. The V gene lost 6 bases and the J gene lost 5 bases, with 7 bases spanning the gap. CDR1 and CDR2 from the germline V gene are SEHNR and FQNEAQ (reference sequence). The CDR3 coding sequence is TGTGCCAGCAGTCTCTCAACCGGGGAGCTGTTTTTT. It specifies CASSLSTGELFF. The variable domain in full, with the rest retrieved from reference TRBV7-9 and TRBJ2-2, is DTGVSQNPRHKITKRGQNVTFRCDPISEHNRLYWYRQTLGQGPEFLTYFQNEAQLEKSRLLSDRFSAERPKGSFSTLEIQRTEQGDSAMYLCASSLSTGELFFGEGSRLTVL.

The chain is built from TRBV23-1 and TRBJ2-3, with 9 bases fitting TRBD1. TRBV23-1 is identified as an open reading frame with a role that is uncertain. The CDR3 is 19 residues long. V was clipped by 0 bases and J by 4 bases; unmatched bases: 14. The CDR3 spells CASSQSSLRDRVWSDTQYF. The CDR3 DNA is TGCGCCAGCAGTCAATCGTCGTTAAGGGACAGGGTGTGGTCAGATACGCAGTATTTT.

V is TRBV2 and J is TRBJ2-1; 7 bases fit TRBD1. The V and J ends lost 9 bases and 5 bases, in that order; junction bases with no gene match: 7. The CDR3 consists of 13 residues. In germline, CDR1 is SNHLY, CDR2 FYNNEI. CDR3 residues: CASRGGQNNEQFF. The CDR3 bases are TGTGCCAGTAGAGGGGGCCAGAACAATGAGCAGTTCTTC. Full variable domain (remainder filled in from reference TRBV2 and TRBJ2-1): EPEVTQTPSHQVTQMGQEVILRCVPISNHLYFYWYRQILGQKVEFLVSFYNNEISEKSEIFDDQFSVERPDGSNFTLKIRSTKLEDSAMYFCASRGGQNNEQFFGPGTRLTVL.

This clone was recorded a few times. This sequence joins TRBV5-1 and TRBJ1-1, with TRBD1 matching over 7 bases. The CDR3 consists of 14 residues. With 4 bases clipped from V and 4 bases from J, the junction kept 7 bases outside the gene matches. CDR1 SGHRS and CDR2 YFSETQ come from the germline V gene. CDR3: CASSRRDRGTEAFF. The DNA of the CDR3 is TGCGCCAGCAGCCGGAGGGACAGAGGCACTGAAGCTTTCTTT.